The 4 T cell receptor beta chains presented below share a single source sample, sequenced in a study of cytomegalovirus exposure and HLA in healthy donors (dated by TCRdb to 2016 to 2017). The library was produced with the immunoSEQ multiplex PCR assay. For the multiplex PCR, a mixture combining 60 forward primers for TCR Vbeta segments and 13 reverse primers for TCR Jbeta segments was used. The table comes from immuneACCESS by way of TCRdb, which keeps in-frame sequences with V and J called. Part of the clones is missing from these tables; in studies checked, under half for an unresolved V gene and the rest for unknown reasons. For this sample the table gives 100,000 to 150,000 clones, of which 82% were detected only once. Around 11% of the sample belongs to the ten largest clones. The sample was PBMCs. These receptors were collected from a male donor in good health and CMV-seropositive.

This chain connects TRBV4-2 to TRBJ2-5; possible D gene TRBD2, 7 bases. The CDR3 loop spans 16 amino acids. CDR1 is LGHNA and CDR2 is YNFKEQ in the germline V gene. V dropped 1 base and J dropped 5 bases, with 17 bases sitting between them. This chain's CDR3 is CASSQGLGGGRETQYF. As DNA, the CDR3 is TGTGCCAGCAGCCAAGGCCTTGGGGGGGGGCGGGAGACCCAGTACTTC.

V and J are TRBV7-2 and TRBJ2-5; D remains unclear. Germline V lookup: CDR1 SGHTA, CDR2 FQGNSA. This CDR3 contains 13 residues. V gave up 3 bases and J gave up 4 bases, with 9 bases separating them. Here the CDR3 reads CASSFLDGETQYF. The CDR3 region has the DNA TGTGCCAGCAGCTTCCTAGATGGAGAGACCCAGTACTTC.

This chain uses TRBV27 with TRBJ2-3; D is unclear. Germline CDR1 is MNHEY and CDR2 is SMNVEV (reference sequence). The CDR3 consists of 13 residues. V lost 2 bases and J 1 base, leaving 4 bases between the germline ends. The CDR3 region has the DNA TGTGCCAGCAGTTTACCGGGCACAGATACGCAGTATTTT. Translation gives CASSLPGTDTQYF.

J is TRBJ2-1 and V is TRBV27, with D tentatively TRBD2 (6 bases). CDR3 length equals 16 residues. V lost 7 bases to trimming and J lost 6 bases, with 22 bases between them. Germline CDR1 reads MNHEY; CDR2 reads SMNVEV (reference sequence). The CDR3: CASTRDSFSVPNEQFF. DNA of the CDR3: TGTGCCAGCACCCGGGACTCATTCTCTGTTCCCAATGAGCAGTTCTTC.